Following are 26 T cell receptor beta chains from one sample sequenced in a study of blood T cell repertoires in COVID-19. The protocol was immunoSEQ multiplex PCR, while the TCRdb copy is restricted to in-frame clones and leaves out a portion. The table lists 300,000 or so clones, 86% of them singletons. Sequenced: peripheral blood. Source of these receptors: a woman between 45 and 65 years old with acute or convalescent COVID-19.

J is TRBJ1-4 and V is TRBV7-9, with no clear D. The CDR3 sequence is 14 residues long. Trimming removed 0 bases from V and 8 bases from J, with 10 bases in between. Germline CDR1 is SEHNR and CDR2 is FQNEAQ (reference sequence). The CDR3 nucleotides are TGTGCCAGCAGCTTAGCGCTGGAGGGAGAAAAACTGTTTTTT. The encoded protein is CASSLALEGEKLFF.

This sequence joins TRBV11-2 and TRBJ2-2; TRBD1 agrees at 8 bases. Trimming removed 2 bases from V and 4 bases from J; junction bases left unmatched: 3. The germline CDR1 and CDR2 sequences are SGHAT and FQNNGV. The CDR3 consists of 15 residues. This CDR3 reads CASSLYRGVTGELFF. In DNA, the CDR3 is TGTGCCAGCAGCTTATACAGGGGGGTCACCGGGGAGCTGTTTTTT.

J is TRBJ2-7 and V is TRBV18, with 9 bases that match TRBD1. Trimming cost V 6 bases and J 3 bases; bases outside gene matches: 12. Germline loops: CDR1 KGHSH, CDR2 LQKENI. This CDR3 has 16 amino acids. The CDR3 coding sequence is TGTGCCAGCTCCGGAGGTGGGACAGGGATTTTCTACGAGCAGTACTTC. Translation gives CASSGGGTGIFYEQYF. The variable domain in full, with the rest retrieved from reference TRBV18 and TRBJ2-7, is NAGVMQNPRHLVRRRGQEARLRCSPMKGHSHVYWYRQLPEEGLKFMVYLQKENIIDESGMPKERFSAEFPKEGPSILRIQQVVRGDSAAYFCASSGGGTGIFYEQYFGPGTRLTVT.

V and J are TRBV15 and TRBJ1-2; the match to TRBD1 covers 11 bases. CDR1 and CDR2 from the germline V gene are LNHNV and YYDKDF (reference sequence). The CDR3 runs to 15 residues. V lost 1 base to trimming and J lost 8 bases; unmatched junction nucleotides: 6. The CDR3 loop is CATSRAGQGVEGYTF. The CDR3 DNA follows: TGTGCCACCAGCAGAGCGGGACAGGGGGTTGAGGGCTACACCTTC.

The chain carries TRBV7-9 and TRBJ2-5, with TRBD1 identical over 10 bases. The CDR3 contains 16 residues. CDR1 and CDR2 (germline): SEHNR, FQNEAQ (reference sequence). Trimming cost V 5 bases and J 4 bases; bases outside gene matches: 10. The CDR3 here is CASSLQGTGDRETQYF. DNA for the CDR3: TGTGCCAGCAGCCTCCAAGGGACAGGGGATAGAGAGACCCAGTACTTC.

The chain has TRBV19 and TRBJ2-3; 11 positions agree with TRBD2. The CDR3 spans 18 residues. V lost 6 bases to trimming and J lost 4 bases; unmatched junction nucleotides: 15. Looked up from germline, CDR1 is LNHDA and CDR2 is SQIVND (reference sequence). The CDR3 DNA reads as TGTGCCAGTAGACATTTCTTTACTAGCGGGAGTTCGTCAGATACGCAGTATTTT. Protein product: CASRHFFTSGSSSDTQYF.

The J gene is TRBJ2-4, the V gene TRBV3-1 (or the pseudogene TRBV3-2); 7 bases line up with TRBD1. This CDR3 has 18 amino acids. CDR1 and CDR2 (germline): LGHDT, YNNKEL (reference sequence). J was trimmed by 0 bases and V by 3 bases; bases with no gene match: 11. The CDR3 sequence: CASSQGFPGQLAKNIQYF. CDR3 sequence (DNA): TGTGCCAGCAGCCAGGGTTTTCCGGGACAGCTAGCCAAAAACATTCAGTACTTC.

V usage is TRBV3-1 (or the pseudogene TRBV3-2) and J usage is TRBJ1-1; D uncertain. The V and J ends lost 1 base and 5 bases respectively, with 23 bases between them. The CDR3 totals 18 residues. Germline CDR1 LGHDT, CDR2 YNNKEL (reference sequence). CDR3 amino acids: CASSQVIWREMGKTEAFF. As DNA, the CDR3 is TGTGCCAGCAGCCAAGTAATCTGGAGGGAAATGGGCAAGACTGAAGCTTTCTTT.

V usage is TRBV7-2 and J usage is TRBJ2-7, with D tentatively TRBD2 (5 bases). This CDR3 spans 12 amino acids. The ends were cut back, 4 bases at V and 4 bases at J, with 8 bases in the middle. Germline CDR1 SGHTA, CDR2 FQGNSA. The CDR3 coding sequence is TGTGCCAGCAGCTCGACGGGGTACGAGCAGTACTTC. Its protein is CASSSTGYEQYF. The full variable domain, rest sourced from reference TRBV7-2 and TRBJ2-7, is GAGVSQSPSNKVTEKGKDVELRCDPISGHTALYWYRQSLGQGLEFLIYFQGNSAPDKSGLPSDRFSAERTGGSVSTLTIQRTQQEDSAVYLCASSSTGYEQYFGPGTRLTVT.

Concerning this clone itself: This same CDR3 is encoded by further DNA sequences in the sample. The J gene is TRBJ2-7, the V gene TRBV9; TRBD1 agrees at 9 bases. From germline, CDR1 is SGDLS and CDR2 YYNGEE. This CDR3 is built from 14 residues. The V gene end was trimmed by 2 bases and the J gene end by 3 bases; junction bases not matched to a gene: 3. CDR3 sequence reads: CASSVGQGNYEQYF. The CDR3 DNA follows: TGTGCCAGCAGCGTCGGACAGGGGAACTACGAGCAGTACTTC.

The chain recombines TRBV10-3 with TRBJ1-1, with no clear D. Germline CDR1 reads ENHRY; CDR2 reads SYGVKD. V was clipped by 0 bases and J by 2 bases, with 7 bases between them. The CDR3 runs to 14 residues. The CDR3 reads CAISESGVNTEAFF. CDR3 nucleotide sequence: TGTGCCATCAGTGAGTCCGGGGTCAACACTGAAGCTTTCTTT.

DNA of the CDR3: TGTGCCTCCCAGGGTCTACGTGGCGCGAAGACTGAAGCTTTCTTT. Residues: CASQGLRGAKTEAFF. The chain recombines TRBV28 with TRBJ1-1; maybe TRBD1 (5 bases). Germline V gives CDR1 MDHEN, CDR2 SYDVKM. CDR3 length equals 15 residues. V was trimmed by 11 bases and J by 5 bases, leaving 24 bases between them.

This clone was recorded only once. The rearrangement joins TRBV4-3 to TRBJ1-5; unclear D gene. CDR3 length: 15 residues. Germline-derived CDR1 and CDR2 are LGHNA and YSLEER. Trimming removed 2 bases from V and 4 bases from J, with 12 bases in between. CDR3 sequence (DNA): TGCGCCAGCAGCCAACGCCTAGGTTATAATCAGCCCCAGCATTTT. This codes for CASSQRLGYNQPQHF.

The J gene is TRBJ2-5, the V gene TRBV11-2; D perhaps matches TRBD2 (6 bases). Germline V CDR1 and CDR2: SGHAT, FQNNGV. With 0 bases removed from V and 5 bases from J, the gap between germline ends came to 16 bases. The CDR3 consists of 16 residues. The CDR3 region is CASSLDLPGEGETQYF. CDR3 DNA sequence: TGTGCCAGCAGCTTAGATCTGCCGGGAGAGGGGGAGACCCAGTACTTC. The full variable domain, rest sourced from reference TRBV11-2 and TRBJ2-5, is EAGVAQSPRYKIIEKRQSVAFWCNPISGHATLYWYQQILGQGPKLLIQFQNNGVVDDSQLPKDRFSAERLKGVDSTLKIQPAKLEDSAVYLCASSLDLPGEGETQYFGPGTRLLVL.

The chain uses TRBV7-2 and TRBJ2-7; tentatively, D is TRBD1 (6 bases). The V gene's germline CDR1 is SGHTA and CDR2 FQGNSA. This CDR3 is 15 amino acids long. Trimming took off 4 bases at V and 4 bases at J, with 17 bases between the two ends. The CDR3 protein is CASSSSIGGVYEQYF. Here the CDR3 DNA reads TGTGCCAGCAGCTCCTCGATAGGGGGAGTTTACGAGCAGTACTTC.

This clone was seen just once. The DNA of the CDR3 is TGTGCCAGCAGCTTCCAGTACGAGCAGTACTTC. The encoded protein is CASSFQYEQYF. The chain joins TRBV5-6 to TRBJ2-7; D is ambiguous. There are 11 residues in the CDR3. Per germline, CDR1 SGHDT and CDR2 YYEEEE. V lost 2 bases to trimming and J lost 4 bases, with 4 bases between them.

This clone was detected only a few times. This chain joins TRBV19 and TRBJ2-1, with D possibly TRBD2 on 5 matching bases. The length of the CDR3 is 13 residues. V was cut by 5 bases and J by 10 bases, with 15 bases left in between. Germline V gene lookup returns CDR1 LNHDA and CDR2 SQIVND (reference sequence). In nucleotides, the CDR3 is TGTGCCAGTAGTTCCCAGCGGAGGAGGGAGCAGTTCTTC. Protein: CASSSQRRREQFF. Full variable domain (remainder filled in from reference TRBV19 and TRBJ2-1): DGGITQSPKYLFRKEGQNVTLSCEQNLNHDAMYWYRQDPGQGLRLIYYSQIVNDFQKGDIAEGYSVSREKKESFPLTVTSAQKNPTAFYLCASSSQRRREQFFGPGTRLTVL.

The chain carries TRBV3-1 (or the pseudogene TRBV3-2) and TRBJ1-1; D is unresolved. In germline, CDR1 is LGHDT, CDR2 YNNKEL (reference sequence). CDR3 size: 15 residues. Trimming pared 1 base from V and 4 bases from J, leaving 13 bases between. CDR3 residues: CASSQGWQAGTEAFF. CDR3 sequence (DNA): TGTGCCAGCAGCCAAGGTTGGCAGGCAGGCACTGAAGCTTTCTTT.

The genes are TRBV11-2 and TRBJ2-7, with 11 bases matching TRBD2. Germline V lookup: CDR1 SGHAT, CDR2 FQNNGV. The CDR3 length is 18 residues. V lost 1 base and J lost 4; bases outside the gene matches: 12. The CDR3 DNA follows: TGTGCCAGCAGCTTAGGGAGACTAGCGGGAAAGGTGTTGTACGAGCAGTACTTC. Its protein product is CASSLGRLAGKVLYEQYF.

The table lists this clone with a count of one. The chain is built from TRBV18 and TRBJ1-3; 7 bases line up with TRBD1. V was pared by 1 base and J by 2 bases, with 8 bases of the junction left unmatched. Germline V gives CDR1 KGHSH, CDR2 LQKENI. CDR3 length: 17 amino acids. The CDR3 protein is CASSPRTGANPGNTIYF. CDR3 nucleotides: TGTGCCAGCTCACCACGAACAGGGGCGAACCCTGGAAACACCATATATTTT. Looking up the rest from reference TRBV18 and TRBJ1-3 gives the full variable domain: NAGVMQNPRHLVRRRGQEARLRCSPMKGHSHVYWYRQLPEEGLKFMVYLQKENIIDESGMPKERFSAEFPKEGPSILRIQQVVRGDSAAYFCASSPRTGANPGNTIYFGEGSWLTVV.

J is TRBJ1-5 and V is TRBV28; 7 nucleotides match TRBD1. The length of the CDR3 is 16 residues. The V segment lost 6 bases and the J segment 0 bases; nucleotides outside the gene matches: 8. Germline values: CDR1 MDHEN, CDR2 SYDVKM. The CDR3 loop is CASRGGTVYSNQPQHF. In DNA form, the CDR3 reads TGTGCCAGCAGAGGGGGGACAGTCTATAGCAATCAGCCCCAGCATTTT.

This sequence joins TRBV5-1 and TRBJ2-7, with 10 bases that match TRBD2. The J segment lost 7 bases and the V segment lost 4 bases, leaving 8 bases of the junction unmatched. The CDR3 has 14 residues. The germline CDR1 and CDR2 sequences are SGHRS and YFSETQ. The CDR3 loop reads CASSLGGTSVEQYF. The DNA for the CDR3 is TGCGCCAGCAGCCTTGGAGGGACTAGCGTAGAGCAGTACTTC.

A note on this clone: Sequence at one end of the junction differs from germline and may be a read error. The sample has other DNA sequences that encode this CDR3 too. The chain joins TRBV7-9 to TRBJ2-3, with 7 bases that match TRBD2. Germline CDR1 is SEHNR and CDR2 is FQNEAQ (reference sequence). CDR3 length: 15 residues. CDR3 in amino acids: CASSLTAGSTDTQYF. The CDR3 bases are TGTGCCAGCAGCTTAACAGCGGGAAGCACAGATACGCAATATTTT.

The V call is TRBV7-3, the J call TRBJ2-1; maybe TRBD2 (6 bases). Germline V gene lookup returns CDR1 SGHTA and CDR2 FQGTGA. The ends were cut back, 5 bases at V and 8 bases at J, with 25 bases in the middle. The CDR3 sequence is 17 residues long. The CDR3 sequence: CASSPKGSSAPPDEQFF. CDR3 nucleotides: TGTGCCAGCAGCCCAAAGGGGTCTAGCGCTCCTCCCGATGAGCAGTTCTTC.

The genes are TRBV5-4 and TRBJ1-1; 12 bases map to TRBD1. With 5 bases clipped from V and 5 bases from J, the junction kept 10 bases outside the gene matches. The CDR3 contains 16 residues. Germline lookup yields CDR1 SGHNT and CDR2 YYREEE (reference sequence). CDR3 bases: TGTGCCAGCAGAATATGGGACAGGGGGCGAGGGACTGAAGCTTTCTTT. This sequence encodes CASRIWDRGRGTEAFF.

A few counts support this clone. The V and J genes are TRBV28 and TRBJ1-5; no clear D gene. Germline V lookup: CDR1 MDHEN, CDR2 SYDVKM. Trimming cost V 4 bases and J 11 bases, with 33 bases left between them. The CDR3 runs to 19 residues. The CDR3 DNA follows: TGTGCCAGCAGTTCGCTTGGGTTCGGAGCTAACCGAGGCTTTGTGGCCCAGCATTTT. It specifies CASSSLGFGANRGFVAQHF.